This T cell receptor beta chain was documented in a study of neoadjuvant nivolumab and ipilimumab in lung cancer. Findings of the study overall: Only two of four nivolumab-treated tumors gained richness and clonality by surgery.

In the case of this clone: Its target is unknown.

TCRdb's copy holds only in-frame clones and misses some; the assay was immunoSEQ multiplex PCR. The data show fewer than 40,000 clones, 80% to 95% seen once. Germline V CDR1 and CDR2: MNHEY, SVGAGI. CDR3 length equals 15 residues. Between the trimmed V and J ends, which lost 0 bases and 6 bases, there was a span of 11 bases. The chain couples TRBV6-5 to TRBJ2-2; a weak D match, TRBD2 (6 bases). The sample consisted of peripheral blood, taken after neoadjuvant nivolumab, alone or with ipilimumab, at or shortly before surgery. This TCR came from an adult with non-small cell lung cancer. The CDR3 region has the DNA TGTGCCAGCAGTTACTCGACTTGGGGGGCCGGGGAGCTGTTTTTT. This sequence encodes CASSYSTWGAGELFF.